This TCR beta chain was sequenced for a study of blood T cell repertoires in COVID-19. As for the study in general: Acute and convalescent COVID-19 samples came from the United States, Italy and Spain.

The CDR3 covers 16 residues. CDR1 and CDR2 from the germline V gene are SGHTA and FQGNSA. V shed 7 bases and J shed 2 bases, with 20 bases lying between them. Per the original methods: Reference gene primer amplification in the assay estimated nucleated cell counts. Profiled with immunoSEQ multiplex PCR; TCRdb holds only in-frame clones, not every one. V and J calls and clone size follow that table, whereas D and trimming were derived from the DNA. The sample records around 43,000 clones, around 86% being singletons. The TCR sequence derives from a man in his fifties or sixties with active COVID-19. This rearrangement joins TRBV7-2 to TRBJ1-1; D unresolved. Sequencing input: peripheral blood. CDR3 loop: CASTPPLGSRNTEAFF. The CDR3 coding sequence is TGTGCCAGCACCCCCCCGCTGGGGAGCAGAAACACTGAAGCTTTCTTT.